These 14 T cell receptor beta chains were all obtained from the same sample, sequenced in a study of OX40 agonist ivuxolimab in advanced cancers. Sequencing used immunoSEQ multiplex PCR; TCRdb keeps in-frame clones, though not all of them. Altogether around 82,000 clones are present, around 89% being singletons, with the ten largest covering approximately 0.47%. Source: CD4+ or CD8+ T cells sorted from blood, taken in a trial of the OX40 agonist ivuxolimab. These receptors were taken from an adult with an advanced solid tumor such as melanoma, head and neck, liver or kidney cancer.

The chain couples TRBV12-5 to TRBJ1-6; maybe TRBD1 (6 bases). The CDR3 is 16 residues long. Germline values: CDR1 LGHNT, CDR2 FRNRAP. V shed 7 bases and J shed 0 bases, with 13 bases lying between them. CDR3 residues: CASASTGSSYNSPLHF. In DNA, the CDR3 is TGTGCTAGTGCCTCCACAGGGAGCTCCTATAATTCACCCCTCCACTTT.

The chain recombines TRBV5-1 with TRBJ1-1; no clear D gene. Per the germline V gene, CDR1 is SGHRS and CDR2 is YFSETQ. V lost 2 bases and J lost 4, with 9 bases in between. This CDR3 spans 13 amino acids. The CDR3 coding sequence is TGCGCCAGCAGCTTCGTTAGGAGCACTGAAGCTTTCTTT. It codes for CASSFVRSTEAFF.

The genes are TRBV5-1 and TRBJ2-1; D not resolved. The CDR3 contains 16 residues. Trimming took 0 bases from V and 9 from J, leaving 19 bases between them. The V gene's germline CDR1 is SGHRS and CDR2 YFSETQ. The CDR3: CASSLAVGSGTGEQFF. The CDR3 DNA is TGCGCCAGCAGCTTGGCGGTTGGTTCGGGTACTGGTGAGCAGTTCTTC.

The chain has TRBV4-1 and TRBJ2-5, with D perhaps assigned TRBD1 or TRBD2 (6 bases each). The V end lost 4 bases, the J end lost 4 bases, and 22 bases lay between the germline ends. Germline V gives CDR1 MGHRA, CDR2 YSYEKL. This CDR3 spans 17 amino acids. CDR3 in DNA: TGCGCCAGCAGCCGGGAGGATTACAGGGTGGGGGGAGAGACCCAGTACTTC. Residues: CASSREDYRVGGETQYF.

The chain links TRBV5-1 to TRBJ2-5; D unclear. Trimming took off 4 bases at V and 2 bases at J, with 9 bases between the two ends. CDR3 size: 13 residues. CDR1 and CDR2 from the germline V gene are SGHRS and YFSETQ. The CDR3 DNA reads TGCGCCAGCAGCGCAGGTGCTCAAGAGACCCAGTACTTC. Residues: CASSAGAQETQYF.

V usage is TRBV5-1 and J usage is TRBJ2-2; 7 bases are a match to TRBD2. The J segment lost 9 bases and the V segment lost 2 bases, leaving 7 bases of the junction unmatched. The CDR3 is made up of 14 amino acids. In germline, CDR1 is SGHRS, CDR2 YFSETQ. Written as DNA, the CDR3 is TGCGCCAGCAGCTTCAACGGGGGGAGCCGGGAGCTGTTTTTT. Its protein product is CASSFNGGSRELFF.

With regard to this clone: No conserved phenylalanine or tryptophan is present at the end of the CDR3, so a read error is the likely explanation. The chain recombines TRBV6-1 with TRBJ1-6, with D perhaps matching TRBD1 (6 bases). Trimming stripped 8 bases from V and 7 bases from J, with 12 bases between. The CDR3 covers 13 residues. Germline CDR1 reads MNHNS; CDR2 reads SASEGT. The CDR3 region is CASSGTSNSPLHL. The CDR3 DNA reads as TGTGCCAGCTCTGGGACATCGAATTCACCCCTCCACCTT.

CDR3 bases: TGTGCCAGCAGCTTGGACCCGGGGGGTCTCTACAATGAGCAGTTCTTC. Translation: CASSLDPGGLYNEQFF. This chain uses TRBV5-6 with TRBJ2-1; 7 bases align to TRBD2. This CDR3 is built from 16 residues. Germline V gene lookup returns CDR1 SGHDT and CDR2 YYEEEE. The J segment lost 3 bases and the V segment lost 0 bases, leaving 6 bases of the junction unmatched.

This clone was seen once. V usage is TRBV19 and J usage is TRBJ1-5, with no clear D. Germline CDR1 reads LNHDA; CDR2 reads SQIVND (reference sequence). Trimming shortened V by 6 bases and J by 1 base, and 13 bases separated the two germline ends. The CDR3 length is 15 residues. As DNA, the CDR3 is TGTGCCAGTAGAATGGGCCCGAGGAGCAATCAGCCCCAGCATTTT. Encoded protein: CASRMGPRSNQPQHF. The entire variable domain, with the rest obtained from reference TRBV19 and TRBJ1-5, is as follows: DGGITQSPKYLFRKEGQNVTLSCEQNLNHDAMYWYRQDPGQGLRLIYYSQIVNDFQKGDIAEGYSVSREKKESFPLTVTSAQKNPTAFYLCASRMGPRSNQPQHFGDGTRLSIL.

The rearrangement links TRBV6-5 to TRBJ1-5; D is undetermined. V was cut by 6 bases and J by 0 bases, with 6 bases left in between. CDR3 length: 13 residues. Germline CDR1 is MNHEY and CDR2 is SVGAGI. The CDR3 is CASRSYSNQPQHF. The CDR3 coding sequence is TGTGCCAGCAGGTCCTATAGCAATCAGCCCCAGCATTTT.

The chain couples TRBV5-1 to TRBJ2-2, with unresolved D. Per the germline V gene, CDR1 is SGHRS and CDR2 is YFSETQ. This CDR3 is 16 amino acids long. V dropped 4 bases and J dropped 1 base, with 14 bases sitting between them. The DNA for the CDR3 is TGCGCCAGCAGCCAATCCCGCAACGGGAACACCGGGGAGCTGTTTTTT. This gives the protein CASSQSRNGNTGELFF.

This clone was seen just once. The chain is built from TRBV5-1 and TRBJ1-1, with a weak D call TRBD1 (5 bases). This CDR3 region has 14 residues. Germline V gives CDR1 SGHRS, CDR2 YFSETQ. V lost 2 bases, J lost 5 bases, and 13 bases lay in between. CDR3: CASSFRGPGTEAFF. CDR3 coding DNA: TGCGCCAGCAGCTTCCGGGGCCCTGGGACTGAAGCTTTCTTT.

The CDR3 loop is CASSLGVTMDSAYQETQYF. The CDR3, as DNA: TGCGCCAGCAGCTTGGGAGTAACGATGGACAGCGCCTATCAAGAGACCCAGTACTTC. The gene calls are TRBV5-1 and TRBJ2-5; D might be TRBD1 (6 bases). Trimming shortened V by 0 bases and J by 2 bases, and 23 bases separated the two germline ends. This CDR3 is built from 19 residues. In germline, CDR1 is SGHRS, CDR2 YFSETQ.

The genes are TRBV9 and TRBJ1-1; a possible D gene is TRBD1 (6 bases). V was shortened by 4 bases and J by 4 bases, with 17 bases between the two germline ends. The CDR3 has 15 amino acids. The germline V gene encodes CDR1 SGDLS and CDR2 YYNGEE. The CDR3 is CASSLGGRGLTEAFF. In DNA, the CDR3 is TGTGCCAGCAGCCTAGGAGGGCGGGGGCTCACTGAAGCTTTCTTT.